This TCR beta chain was recorded in a study of blood T cell repertoires in COVID-19. About the research overall: From T cells, B-cell-depleted T cells, or PBMCs came the material, which was cDNA or gDNA.

The CDR3 is 15 amino acids. V was pared by 6 bases and J by 10 bases, with 24 bases between. The V gene's germline CDR1 is SGHTA and CDR2 FQGNSA. Individuals drawn from under 30 US areas were roughly 18 to 100 years old. Original handling: From reference gene primer amplification, estimates of nucleated cell counts were derived. Libraries were prepared by immunoSEQ multiplex PCR; TCRdb keeps only in-frame clonotypes and omits some of them. Clonal size and the V and J genes are those of that table, whereas D and trimming came from the DNA. The sample lists about 340,000 clones; 70% to 90% were seen once.

This clonotype was obtained from a woman between 40 and 55 years old with acute COVID-19. The rearrangement links TRBV7-2 to TRBJ1-1, with D uncertain. Sample: PBMCs or T cells enriched from blood (not recorded which). The chain's CDR3 is CASSFTALSGLPAFF. The CDR3 nucleotides are TGTGCCAGCAGTTTCACTGCCCTATCTGGACTCCCAGCTTTCTTT.